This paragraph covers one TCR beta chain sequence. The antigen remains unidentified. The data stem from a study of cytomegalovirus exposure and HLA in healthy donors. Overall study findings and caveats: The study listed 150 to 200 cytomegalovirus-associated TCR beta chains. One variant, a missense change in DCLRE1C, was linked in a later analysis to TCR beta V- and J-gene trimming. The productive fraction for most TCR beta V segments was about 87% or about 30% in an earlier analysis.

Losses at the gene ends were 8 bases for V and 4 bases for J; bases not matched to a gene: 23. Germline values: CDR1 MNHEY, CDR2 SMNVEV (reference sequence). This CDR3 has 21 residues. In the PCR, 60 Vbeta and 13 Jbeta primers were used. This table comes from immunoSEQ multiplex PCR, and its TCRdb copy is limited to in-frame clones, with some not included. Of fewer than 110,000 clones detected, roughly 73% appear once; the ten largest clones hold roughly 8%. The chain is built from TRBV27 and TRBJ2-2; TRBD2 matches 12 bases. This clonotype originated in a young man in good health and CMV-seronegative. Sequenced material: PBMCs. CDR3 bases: TGTGCCAGCTATCACGTAGCAGGGACCGGGCTAGCGGGAGGGACCACCGGGGAGCTGTTTTTT. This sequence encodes CASYHVAGTGLAGGTTGELFF.